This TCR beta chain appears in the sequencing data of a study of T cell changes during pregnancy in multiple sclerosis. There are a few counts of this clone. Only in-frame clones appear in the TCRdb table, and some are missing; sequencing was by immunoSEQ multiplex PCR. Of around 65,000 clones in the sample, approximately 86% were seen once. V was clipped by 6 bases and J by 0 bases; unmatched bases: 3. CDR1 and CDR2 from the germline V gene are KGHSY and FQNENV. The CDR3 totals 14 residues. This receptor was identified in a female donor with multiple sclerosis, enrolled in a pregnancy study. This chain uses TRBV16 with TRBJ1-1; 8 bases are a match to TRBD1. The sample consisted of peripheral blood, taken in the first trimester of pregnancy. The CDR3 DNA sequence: TGTGCCAGCAGTCGACAGGGGTTGAACACTGAAGCTTTCTTT. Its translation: CASSRQGLNTEAFF.